The clone carrying this T cell receptor (beta chain) was detected a few times. What it recognizes is unknown. With constant-segment primers, 5'RACE yielded cDNA libraries of TCR alpha and TCR beta that carried sample barcodes and UMIs. TCRdb recomputed calls from the 5' RACE reads with MiXCR, one row per CDR3 protein. This sample has under 600,000 distinct CDR3 sequences; less than 25% occur once, and the top ten carry approximately 8%. This specimen comes from a study of T-cell memory formation after mild COVID-19. Study-wide context: Clusters of TCRs were largely donor specific.

Study-level results: Contracting clones from day 15 to 85 had balanced CD4/CD8; later expanders favoured CD4+.

The CDR3 length is 14 residues. V lost 4 bases and J lost 1, with 8 bases in between. The germline V gene encodes CDR1 SQVTM and CDR2 ANQGSEA. This chain uses TRBV29-1 with TRBJ2-6; no firm D call. The receptor comes from an adult woman who had mild COVID-19 (a few samples of this study predate the infection). Cell type and time point are not known. Sequencing was performed on PBMCs or a T cell subset sorted from them (not recorded which). The CDR3 is CSVGAESGANVLTF. The CDR3, as DNA: TGCAGCGTTGGGGCGGAGTCTGGGGCCAACGTCCTGACTTTC.